This TCR beta chain came from a study of regulatory T cells in long-lasting Graves disease. The study, taken as a whole, reports: Few sampled subjects may have lowered accuracy. Persistent-disease Graves' patients showed less TCR diversity than new cases.

Time point noted: persistent/refractory GD, antithyroid drugs over 5 years with positive TRAb. There was RNA extracted from PBMCs, and the TCR library was made from it. The CDR3 runs 17 residues. V was cut by 6 bases and J by 4 bases, with 24 bases left in between. Germline V gives CDR1 MDHEN, CDR2 SYDVKM. HTBI primers from iRepertoire and Arm-PCR of CDR3 regions yielded the TCR beta libraries. TCRdb analysed the multiplex PCR reads with MiXCR anew, one entry per CDR3 protein. Counted here are about 300,000 distinct CDR3 sequences, under 25% occurring once; the ten biggest clones make up around three fifths. This clonotype was recorded at least ten times. Its antigen remains unidentified.

The chain has TRBV28 and TRBJ1-2, with a tentative D call TRBD1 (6 bases). Here the sequenced sample was peripheral blood mononuclear cells (PBMCs), taken when the disease was refractory, from a patient treated with antithyroid drugs. The clonotype originates from a female donor with Graves disease. CDR3 sequence reads: CASSLGGTTDELYGYTF. The CDR3 coding sequence is TGTGCCAGCAGCTTAGGGGGGACAACCGACGAGCTCTATGGCTACACCTTC.